The following is a T cell receptor beta chain sequence with its context. Its antigen is unknown. This record comes from a study of T cell responses to AZD1222 COVID-19 vaccine. Clones were read by immunoSEQ multiplex PCR, and TCRdb kept only the in-frame ones, dropping some. The repertoire holds approximately 89,000 clones, with approximately 90% as singletons. The CDR3 has 18 amino acids. Study-wide points: Sampling captured repertoires only after the peak T cell response. Reports indicate that nearly half of spike-specific TCRs are directed at unmutated variant regions.

This chain links TRBV12-2 with TRBJ2-3; no check of the table's D call, TRBD2, against the DNA was made. TRBV12-2 is listed as a pseudogene. This sequence was found in an adult in good health. The sequenced sample was peripheral blood, obtained on day 0 of AZD1222 vaccination. The CDR3, as DNA: TGTGCAAGTCTCGATCTAGCGGGGGGCCATAGAGGCACAGATACGCAGTATTTT. Amino acids: CASLDLAGGHRGTDTQYF.